This is a list of T cell receptor beta chains from one sample in a study of T cells in Graves' hyperthyroidism and ophthalmopathy. TCRdb reprocessed the multiplex PCR reads via MiXCR and lists one record per CDR3 protein. The data show hundreds of thousands of distinct CDR3 sequences, under 20% seen once. The sequenced sample was blood. The receptors were gathered from a woman between 25 and 40 years old with Graves' hyperthyroidism. Each CDR3 is given with its conserved first and last residue. The D gene is left open where the match is weak. Clone size is not always given. Where it is, it says once, few, many or a class for expanded clones.

J gene: TRBJ2-7
D gene: TRBD2
clone size: many
V gene: TRBV11-2
CDR3 DNA: TGTGCCAGCAGCTTTAGCGGGGGTCCCTACGAGCAGTACTTC
CDR3 protein: CASSFSGGPYEQYF

J gene: TRBJ2-3
D gene: NA
clone size: many
V gene: TRBV9
CDR3 DNA: TGTGCCAGCAGCGTAGCTTCACAGGCCCAGCTGGATACGCAGTATTTT
CDR3 protein: CASSVASQAQLDTQYF

J gene: TRBJ2-1
D gene: TRBD2
clone size: NA
V gene: TRBV15
CDR3 DNA: TGTGCCACCAGCAGAGGCCTCATCCGGACTAGCAACAATGAGCAGTTCTTC
CDR3 protein: CATSRGLIRTSNNEQFF

J gene: TRBJ1-1
D gene: NA
clone size: few
V gene: TRBV12-5
CDR3 DNA: TGTGCTAGTGGTCGGATGAACACTGAAGCTTTCTTT
CDR3 protein: CASGRMNTEAFF

J gene: TRBJ2-4
D gene: TRBD2
clone size: many
V gene: TRBV7-9
CDR3 DNA: TGTGCCAGCAGCATACTAGCGGGAGATTTGAGGTTTGGCAAAAACATTCAGTACTTC
CDR3 protein: CASSILAGDLRFGKNIQYF

J gene: TRBJ2-7
D gene: TRBD1
clone size: many
V gene: TRBV20-1
CDR3 DNA: TGCAGTGCTGAGCACCCGGGACAGCTTAATTACGAGCAGTACTTC
CDR3 protein: CSAEHPGQLNYEQYF

J gene: TRBJ1-3
D gene: TRBD1
clone size: many
V gene: TRBV27
CDR3 DNA: TGTGCCAGCAGTCCCTACAGGGGGTCCGGAAACACCATATATTTT
CDR3 protein: CASSPYRGSGNTIYF

J gene: TRBJ2-3
D gene: NA
clone size: few
V gene: TRBV3-1
CDR3 DNA: TGTGCTAGCAGCCAAGACCCCGGTCTCACGTCAGATACGCAGTATTTT
CDR3 protein: CASSQDPGLTSDTQYF

J gene: TRBJ2-1
D gene: TRBD2
clone size: NA
V gene: TRBV5-1
CDR3 DNA: TGCGCCAGCAGCTTTAGCGGGAGCATCTACAATGAGCAGTTCTTC
CDR3 protein: CASSFSGSIYNEQFF

J gene: TRBJ2-1
D gene: TRBD2
clone size: few
V gene: TRBV20-1
CDR3 DNA: TGCAGTGCTAGAGGCCGGCGGGAGTCCTACAATGAGCAGTTCTTC
CDR3 protein: CSARGRRESYNEQFF

J gene: TRBJ1-1
D gene: NA
clone size: many
V gene: TRBV2
CDR3 DNA: TGTGCCAGCAGTGAACTTCAGGGTCGAGCTTTCTTT
CDR3 protein: CASSELQGRAFF

J gene: TRBJ2-7
D gene: NA
clone size: many
V gene: TRBV5-1
CDR3 DNA: TGCGCCAGCAGCTTGCCTGGGGGAAAGTACGAGCAGTACTTC
CDR3 protein: CASSLPGGKYEQYF

J gene: TRBJ2-7
D gene: TRBD2
clone size: NA
V gene: TRBV7-8
CDR3 DNA: TGTGCCAGCAGCCTGACCTATAGCGGGAGGTCCTCCTACGAGCAGTACTTC
CDR3 protein: CASSLTYSGRSSYEQYF

J gene: TRBJ2-1
D gene: TRBD2
clone size: NA
V gene: TRBV24-1
CDR3 DNA: TGTGCCACCAGTGATCCGGGACTAGCGCGTTACGATGAGCAGTTCTTC
CDR3 protein: CATSDPGLARYDEQFF

J gene: TRBJ1-4
D gene: NA
clone size: many
V gene: TRBV12-3/TRBV12-4
CDR3 DNA: TGTGCCAGCAGTTTACAGCCAGGGGAAGAAAAACTGTTTTTT
CDR3 protein: CASSLQPGEEKLFF

J gene: TRBJ2-7
D gene: NA
clone size: many
V gene: TRBV28
CDR3 DNA: TGTGCCAGCAGACCATTCCAGGGGATGAAAAGGGAGCAGTACTTC
CDR3 protein: CASRPFQGMKREQYF

J gene: TRBJ2-3
D gene: NA
clone size: NA
V gene: TRBV5-1
CDR3 DNA: TGCGCCAGCACCGATCAGGGCCTCACAGATACGCAGTATTTT
CDR3 protein: CASTDQGLTDTQYF

J gene: TRBJ2-5
D gene: TRBD2
clone size: NA
V gene: TRBV7-9
CDR3 DNA: TGTGCCAGCAGCTTAACAGGACTAGCGGAAGAGACCCAGTACTTC
CDR3 protein: CASSLTGLAEETQYF

J gene: TRBJ2-1
D gene: NA
clone size: NA
V gene: TRBV5-1
CDR3 DNA: TGCGCCAGCAGCTTCTCTGACAGGAAATACAATGAGCAGTTCTTC
CDR3 protein: CASSFSDRKYNEQFF

J gene: TRBJ2-1
D gene: NA
clone size: NA
V gene: TRBV14
CDR3 DNA: TGTGCCAGCAGCCAAATGCGAGGGGGTTCCTACAATGAGCAGTTCTTC
CDR3 protein: CASSQMRGGSYNEQFF

J gene: TRBJ1-2
D gene: TRBD1
clone size: NA
V gene: TRBV6-1
CDR3 DNA: TGTGCCAGCAGCCCGGTGGACAGGGTTGGTGGCTACACCTTC
CDR3 protein: CASSPVDRVGGYTF

J gene: TRBJ2-1
D gene: NA
clone size: NA
V gene: TRBV7-9
CDR3 DNA: TGTGCCAGCAGCTCCCGGACCCGATTGAGCTCCTACAATGAGCAGTTCTTC
CDR3 protein: CASSSRTRLSSYNEQFF

J gene: TRBJ2-7
D gene: NA
clone size: NA
V gene: TRBV27
CDR3 DNA: TGTGCCAGCAGAACGACAGGAGCCTACGAGCAGTACTTC
CDR3 protein: CASRTTGAYEQYF

J gene: TRBJ2-7
D gene: TRBD2
clone size: many
V gene: TRBV7-2
CDR3 DNA: TGTGCCAGCAGCTTAATAGCGGGAGTAAACGAGCAGTACTTC
CDR3 protein: CASSLIAGVNEQYF

J gene: TRBJ1-5
D gene: NA
clone size: many
V gene: TRBV28
CDR3 DNA: TGTGCCAGCAGTTTATTGGCAGCCCATCAGCCCCAGCATTTT
CDR3 protein: CASSLLAAHQPQHF

J gene: TRBJ2-1
D gene: NA
clone size: many
V gene: TRBV9
CDR3 DNA: TGTGCCAGCAGCGGTCCAAATGAGCAGTTCTTC
CDR3 protein: CASSGPNEQFF

J gene: TRBJ2-1
D gene: NA
clone size: NA
V gene: TRBV28
CDR3 DNA: TGTGCCAGCAGTTTCAGGGGGGGAGGACAGATCTACAATGAGCAGTTCTTC
CDR3 protein: CASSFRGGGQIYNEQFF